Following are 8 T cell receptor beta chains from one sample sequenced in a study of molecular identifiers for immune sequencing clone quantification. TCRdb re-called the PCR reads with MiXCR, one entry per CDR3 protein. Of over 65,000 distinct CDR3 sequences in the sample, 20% to 25% were seen once. The sample consisted of naive CD8+ T cells from blood, with Jurkat cell RNA spiked in. Regarding subset: FACS-sorted CD8+CD4-CCR7+CD45RA+ naive T cells. The receptors shown here come from a human donor in good health. Some libraries in this study had Jurkat cell RNA spiked in.

The chain combines TRBV4-3 with TRBJ2-1; 8 nucleotides agree with TRBD1. After removal of 1 base from V and 7 bases from J, the junction contained 9 bases not matched to a gene. The germline gives CDR1 LGHNA, CDR2 YSLEER. The CDR3 contains 16 residues. CDR3 sequence: CASSQGRAGTGNEQFF. The CDR3, as DNA: TGCGCCAGCAGCCAAGGACGTGCCGGGACAGGTAATGAGCAGTTCTTC.

The table lists this clonotype with many counts. The junction differs from germline at one of its ends, possibly a read error. The rearrangement joins TRBV7-9 to TRBJ2-1; TRBD2 aligns across 11 bases. Germline V gene lookup returns CDR1 SEHNR and CDR2 FQNEAQ (reference sequence). The CDR3 is 15 amino acids. CDR3 loop: CASSRTSGSYYEQFF. Written as DNA, the CDR3 is TGTGCCAGCAGCCGCACTAGCGGGAGCTACTATGAGCAGTTCTTC.

The V and J genes are TRBV4-1 and TRBJ1-2; a possible D gene is TRBD1 (5 bases). This CDR3 is built from 15 residues. Germline V gene data show CDR1 as MGHRA and CDR2 as YSYEKL. V dropped 0 bases and J dropped 0 bases, with 8 bases sitting between them. The CDR3 sequence: CASSQDKTANYGYTF. CDR3 nucleotide sequence: TGCGCCAGCAGCCAAGATAAGACAGCTAACTATGGCTACACCTTC.

This chain uses TRBV20-1 with TRBJ2-7; 8 bases match TRBD1. CDR3 length: 14 residues. V was pared by 2 bases and J by 2 bases, with 5 bases of the junction left unmatched. Germline V gene data show CDR1 as DFQATT and CDR2 as SNEGSKA (reference sequence). The CDR3 sequence is CSARYGTGPYEQYF. Here the CDR3 DNA reads TGCAGTGCTAGATACGGGACAGGACCCTACGAGCAGTACTTC.

In regard to this clonotype: This may be a read error: a much more frequent sequence differs by one nucleotide. This chain uses TRBV21-1 with TRBJ2-5; the table's D call of TRBD2 was not tested on the DNA. TRBV21-1 is a pseudogene locus. The CDR3 consists of 14 residues. The CDR3 nucleotides read TGTGCCAGCAGCGAGCGGGAGAAAGAAGAGGCCCAGTACTTC. As protein: CASSEREKEEAQYF.

This clonotype was counted once. The CDR3 region is CATHSGGRDTQYF. The CDR3 region has the DNA TGTGCCACACATAGCGGGGGGCGAGATACGCAGTATTTT. The chain recombines TRBV10-3 with TRBJ2-3; 10 nucleotides align to TRBD2. The CDR3 loop spans 13 amino acids. Germline V gives CDR1 ENHRY, CDR2 SYGVKD. J was trimmed by 5 bases and V by 10 bases; bases with no gene match: 6.

This clonotype was seen a handful of times. The V gene is TRBV12-3 or TRBV12-4, the J gene TRBJ2-5; 7 nucleotides line up with TRBD1. The length of the CDR3 is 14 residues. With V trimmed by 5 bases and J by 6 bases, 9 bases remained unmatched. In DNA form, the CDR3 reads TGTGCCAGCAGTCCCAGACAGGGCTTACAGACCCAGTACTTC. It specifies CASSPRQGLQTQYF.

This clonotype was observed a few times. The chain joins TRBV30 to TRBJ2-3; the match to TRBD2 covers 10 bases. Germline CDR1 reads GTSNPN; CDR2 reads SVGIG (reference sequence). The CDR3 loop spans 14 amino acids. V lost 0 bases, J lost 6 bases, and 3 bases stayed unmatched. The CDR3 bases are TGTGCCTGGAGTGTACTAGCGGGACAGGATACGCAGTATTTT. Translating gives CAWSVLAGQDTQYF.